These T cell receptor beta chains were read from a single sample in a study of blood T cell repertoires in COVID-19. Sequencing used immunoSEQ multiplex PCR; TCRdb keeps in-frame clones, though not all of them. The profile shows some 260,000 clones, 70% to 90% of them singletons. Input material: peripheral blood. The source is a woman aged 40 to 50 who had recovered from COVID-19. Both conserved end residues are part of each CDR3. A D gene is named only where the DNA matches it firmly. Clone size is not always given. Where it is, it says once, few, many or a class for expanded clones.

v_gene,j_gene,abundance,d_gene,CDR3aa,CDR3nt
TRBV11-2,TRBJ2-7,once,-,CASSLQRGSYEQYF,TGTGCCAGCAGCCTCCAACGAGGCTCCTACGAGCAGTACTTC
TRBV21-1,TRBJ1-2,-,-,CASSKGGEVGYGYTF,TGTGCCAGCAGCAAAGGAGGGGAGGTAGGCTATGGCTACACCTTC
TRBV7-2,TRBJ1-2,-,TRBD1,CASSLGPQGASNYGYTF,TGTGCCAGCAGCTTAGGTCCCCAGGGGGCATCTAACTATGGCTACACCTTC
TRBV7-9,TRBJ2-5,-,-,CASSLGPGLKTQYF,TGTGCCAGCAGCTTAGGTCCGGGGTTGAAGACCCAGTACTTC
TRBV5-1,TRBJ2-3,once,TRBD2,CASSPLAGGPSDTQYF,TGCGCCAGCAGCCCCTTAGCGGGGGGTCCTTCAGATACGCAGTATTTT
TRBV27,TRBJ1-2,-,-,CASSSTGIYGYTF,TGTGCCAGCAGTTCCACAGGGATCTATGGCTACACCTTC
TRBV29-1,TRBJ1-1,-,-,CSVEARVGGRGTAFF,TGCAGCGTTGAAGCTAGGGTCGGAGGGCGGGGGACAGCTTTCTTT
TRBV25-1,TRBJ1-6,-,TRBD1,CASSASRGYRGSSPLHF,TGTGCCAGCAGTGCTTCTCGGGGGTACAGGGGATCCTCACCCCTCCACTTT
TRBV7-2,TRBJ2-3,-,TRBD2,CASSSASGGFTDTQYF,TGTGCCAGCAGCTCGGCTAGCGGGGGATTCACAGATACGCAGTATTTT
TRBV4-2,TRBJ1-2,-,-,CASSQVGGPTGSPGYGYTF,TGTGCCAGCAGCCAAGTGGGGGGGCCGACAGGTAGCCCCGGCTATGGCTACACCTTC
TRBV3-1/TRBV3-2,TRBJ2-7,-,TRBD1,CASRTMGTVFSYEQYF,TGTGCCAGCAGAACAATGGGGACAGTCTTCTCCTACGAGCAGTACTTC
TRBV18,TRBJ1-4,-,-,CASSPMTGEKLFF,TGTGCCAGCTCACCAATGACGGGGGAAAAACTGTTTTTT
TRBV7-2,TRBJ2-7,once,-,CASSLDLAPYEQYF,TGTGCCAGCAGCTTAGACCTCGCGCCCTACGAGCAGTACTTC
TRBV11-3,TRBJ2-1,once,TRBD2,CASSLTSGLAGLMYNEQFF,TGTGCCAGCAGCTTAACTTCGGGACTAGCGGGCCTAATGTACAATGAGCAGTTCTTC
TRBV9,TRBJ1-1,-,-,CASSVGAPDGEAFF,TGTGCCAGCAGCGTAGGGGCACCGGATGGGGAAGCTTTCTTT
TRBV18,TRBJ2-3,once,TRBD2,CASSPGIAGGPVDTQYF,TGTGCCAGCTCACCAGGAATAGCGGGAGGGCCCGTAGATACGCAGTATTTT
TRBV28,TRBJ1-2,-,-,CASRFSLGYTF,TGTGCCAGCAGGTTCTCTTTGGGCTACACCTTC
TRBV9,TRBJ1-3,once,TRBD1,CASSVDPQGTGSTGNTIYF,TGTGCCAGCAGCGTAGACCCCCAGGGGACAGGGTCCACTGGAAACACCATATATTTT
TRBV2,TRBJ2-7,-,-,CASSRAGAKEQYF,TGTGCCAGCAGTCGGGCAGGGGCAAAAGAGCAGTACTTC
TRBV9,TRBJ2-7,-,TRBD1,CASSAGQGGNEQYF,TGTGCCAGCAGCGCCGGACAGGGGGGCAACGAGCAGTACTTC
TRBV4-2,TRBJ2-7,-,-,CASSQDPRTQSSEQYF,TGTGCCAGCAGCCAAGATCCGCGGACTCAATCCTCCGAGCAGTACTTC
TRBV28,TRBJ2-6,-,-,CASSFRGSGANVLTF,TGTGCCAGCAGTTTCAGGGGCTCTGGGGCCAACGTCCTGACTTTC
TRBV10-3,TRBJ2-1,-,TRBD2,CAISESSGTSGVGNEQFF,TGTGCCATCAGTGAGTCGTCCGGGACTAGCGGGGTGGGCAATGAGCAGTTCTTC
TRBV4-1,TRBJ2-7,-,TRBD2,CASSHNSGNKDYEQYF,TGCGCCAGCAGCCACAATAGCGGGAACAAAGACTACGAGCAGTACTTC
TRBV18,TRBJ1-2,-,TRBD1,CASSPPDRGPNYGYTF,TGTGCCAGCTCACCACCGGACAGGGGGCCGAACTATGGCTACACCTTC
TRBV6-2/TRBV6-3,TRBJ2-7,-,-,CASSYEHRAEQYF,TGTGCCAGCAGTTACGAACACAGGGCCGAGCAGTACTTC
TRBV5-4,TRBJ1-1,-,-,CASSLRGNTEAFF,TGTGCCAGCAGCCTCAGGGGCAACACTGAAGCTTTCTTT
TRBV10-1,TRBJ2-7,once,-,CAREESRSSYEQYF,TGCGCCAGAGAGGAATCAAGGTCGTCCTACGAGCAGTACTTC
TRBV5-4,TRBJ2-7,-,TRBD2,CASSSRSVLAGGAYEQYF,TGTGCCAGCAGCTCTCGAAGCGTCCTAGCGGGAGGCGCCTACGAGCAGTACTTC
TRBV19,TRBJ1-4,-,TRBD1,CASSILFGQGQEKLFF,TGTGCCAGTAGTATTCTCTTTGGACAGGGGCAAGAAAAACTGTTTTTT
TRBV4-1,TRBJ2-7,-,TRBD2,CASSQDIEGTSNYEQYF,TGCGCCAGCAGCCAAGATATCGAAGGGACTAGTAACTACGAGCAGTACTTC
TRBV5-4,TRBJ2-7,-,-,CASSSSSYEQYF,TGTGCCAGCAGCTCGAGCTCCTACGAGCAGTACTTC
TRBV1,TRBJ2-5,-,-,CTSSHPRAGQETQYF,TGCACCAGCAGCCACCCACGGGCAGGGCAAGAGACCCAGTACTTC
TRBV28,TRBJ2-1,-,TRBD2,CASSLGRESEQFF,TGTGCCAGCAGCCTGGGGAGGGAGAGTGAGCAGTTCTTC
TRBV6-2/TRBV6-3,TRBJ2-7,-,TRBD2,CASSYSLSGRLKYEQYF,TGTGCCAGCAGTTACTCGTTGAGCGGGAGACTAAAGTACGAGCAGTACTTC
TRBV23-1,TRBJ2-7,-,-,CASSPLPGNYSWEQYF,TGCGCCAGCAGTCCTCTTCCAGGGAACTATTCTTGGGAGCAGTACTTC
TRBV19,TRBJ2-1,-,TRBD2,CASSSRQGTSGGSQFF,TGTGCCAGTAGTAGCCGGCAAGGGACTAGCGGGGGATCGCAGTTCTTC
TRBV5-6,TRBJ1-4,-,-,CASSFRVGQEKLFF,TGTGCCAGCAGCTTCAGGGTGGGGCAGGAAAAACTGTTTTTT
TRBV5-4,TRBJ1-4,-,TRBD1,CASSLYGQGRTNEKLFF,TGTGCCAGCAGCTTGTATGGACAGGGTAGAACTAATGAAAAACTGTTTTTT